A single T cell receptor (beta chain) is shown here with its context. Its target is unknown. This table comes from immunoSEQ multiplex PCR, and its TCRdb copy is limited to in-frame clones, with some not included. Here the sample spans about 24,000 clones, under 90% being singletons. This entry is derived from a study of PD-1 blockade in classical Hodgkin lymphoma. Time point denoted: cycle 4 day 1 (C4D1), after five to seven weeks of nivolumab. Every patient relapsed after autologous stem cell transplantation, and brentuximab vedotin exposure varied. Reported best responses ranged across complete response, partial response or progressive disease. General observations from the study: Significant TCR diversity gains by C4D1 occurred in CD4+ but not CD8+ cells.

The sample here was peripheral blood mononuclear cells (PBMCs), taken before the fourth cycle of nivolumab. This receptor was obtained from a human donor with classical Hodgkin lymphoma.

The CDR3 nucleotides are TGTGCCAGCAGTCCGACAGGAAAAGGCTATAATTCACCCCTCCACTTT. This encodes CASSPTGKGYNSPLHF. The chain carries TRBV2 and TRBJ1-6, with D perhaps TRBD1 (6 bases). Germline-derived CDR1 and CDR2 are SNHLY and FYNNEI. With 5 bases removed from V and 3 bases from J, the gap between germline ends came to 14 bases. The CDR3 is 16 amino acids.